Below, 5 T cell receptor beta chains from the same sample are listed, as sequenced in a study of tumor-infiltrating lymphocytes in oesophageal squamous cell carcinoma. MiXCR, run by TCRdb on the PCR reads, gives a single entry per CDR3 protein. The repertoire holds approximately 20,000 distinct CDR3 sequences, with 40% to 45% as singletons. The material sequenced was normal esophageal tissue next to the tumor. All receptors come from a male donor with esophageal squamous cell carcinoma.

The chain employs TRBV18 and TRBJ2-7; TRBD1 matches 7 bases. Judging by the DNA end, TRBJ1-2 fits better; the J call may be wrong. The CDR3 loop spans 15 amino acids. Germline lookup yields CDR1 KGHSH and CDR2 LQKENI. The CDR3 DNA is TGTGCCAGCTCACCAAATCCGGGACAGCAAGTTGGCTACACCTTC. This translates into CASSPNPGQQVGYTF.

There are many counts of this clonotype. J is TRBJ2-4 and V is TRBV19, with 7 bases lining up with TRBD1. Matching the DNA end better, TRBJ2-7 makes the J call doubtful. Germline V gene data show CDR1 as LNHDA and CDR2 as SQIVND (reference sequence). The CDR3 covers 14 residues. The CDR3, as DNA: TGTGCCAGTAGTCGGACAGGTGATACTTACGAGCAGTACTTC. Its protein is CASSRTGDTYEQYF.

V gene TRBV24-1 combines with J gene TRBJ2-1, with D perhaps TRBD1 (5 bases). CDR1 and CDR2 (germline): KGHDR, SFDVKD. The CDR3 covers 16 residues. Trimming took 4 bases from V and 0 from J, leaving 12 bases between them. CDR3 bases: TGTGCCACCAGTGACCTTGGGGCGAGCTCCTACAATGAGCAGTTCTTC. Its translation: CATSDLGASSYNEQFF.

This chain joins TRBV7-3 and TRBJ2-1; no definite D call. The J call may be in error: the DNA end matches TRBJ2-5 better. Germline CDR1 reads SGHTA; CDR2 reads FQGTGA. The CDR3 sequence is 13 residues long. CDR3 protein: CASSRHMGETQYF. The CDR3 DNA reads TGTGCCAGCAGCCGTCACATGGGAGAGACCCAGTACTTC.

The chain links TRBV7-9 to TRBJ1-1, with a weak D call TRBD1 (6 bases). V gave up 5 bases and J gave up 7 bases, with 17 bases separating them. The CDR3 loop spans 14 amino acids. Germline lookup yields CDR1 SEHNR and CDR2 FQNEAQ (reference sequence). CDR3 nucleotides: TGTGCCAGCAGCCCCTTAGGGGGGCTCGGTGAAGCTTTCTTT. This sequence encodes CASSPLGGLGEAFF.